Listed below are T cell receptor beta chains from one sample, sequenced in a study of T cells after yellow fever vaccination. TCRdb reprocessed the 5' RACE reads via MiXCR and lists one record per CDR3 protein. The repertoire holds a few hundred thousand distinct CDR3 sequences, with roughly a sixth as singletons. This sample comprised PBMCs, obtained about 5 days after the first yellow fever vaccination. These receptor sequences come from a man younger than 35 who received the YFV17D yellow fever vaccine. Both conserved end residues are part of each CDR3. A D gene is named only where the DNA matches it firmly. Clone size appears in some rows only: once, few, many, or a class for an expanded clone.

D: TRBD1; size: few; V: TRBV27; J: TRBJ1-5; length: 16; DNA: TGTGCCAGCAGTTTTACGGGGGGACAGTTCAATCAGCCCCAGCATTTT; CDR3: CASSFTGGQFNQPQHF
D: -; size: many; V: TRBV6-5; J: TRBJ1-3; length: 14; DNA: TGTGCCAGCAGTTCTGATTTCTCTGGAAACACCATATATTTT; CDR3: CASSSDFSGNTIYF
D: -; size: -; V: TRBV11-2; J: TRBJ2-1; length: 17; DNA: TGTGCCAGCAGCTCTCGTCTAGGGCGGAGCGTGTACAATGAGCAGTTCTTC; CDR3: CASSSRLGRSVYNEQFF
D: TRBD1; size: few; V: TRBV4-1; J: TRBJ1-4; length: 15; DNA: TGCGCCAGCAGCCAAGCGACAGGGGGCGGGACGGAACTGTTTTTT; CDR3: CASSQATGGGTELFF
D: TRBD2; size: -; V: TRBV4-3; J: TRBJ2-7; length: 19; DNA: TGCGCCAGCAGCCAAGGCCTCCGGTTTGGTAGCGGGATACCCTACGAGCAGTACTTC; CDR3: CASSQGLRFGSGIPYEQYF
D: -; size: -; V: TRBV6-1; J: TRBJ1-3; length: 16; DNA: TGTGCCAGCAGTGATCCTTCCCACAGCTCTGGAAACACCATATATTTT; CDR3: CASSDPSHSSGNTIYF
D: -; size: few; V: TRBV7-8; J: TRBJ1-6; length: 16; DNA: TGTGCCAGCAGCAGCACCCGGGCCCCGGGAAATTCACCCCTCCACTTT; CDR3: CASSSTRAPGNSPLHF
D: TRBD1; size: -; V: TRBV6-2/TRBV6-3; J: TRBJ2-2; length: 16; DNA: TGTGCCAGCAGCAGGACAGGGGGAACGAGCACCGGGGAGCTGTTTTTT; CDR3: CASSRTGGTSTGELFF
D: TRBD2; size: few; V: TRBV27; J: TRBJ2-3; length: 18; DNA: TGTGCCAGCAGTTCAAGCCGTAGGGGACTAGCGGTGACAGATACGCAGTATTTT; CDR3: CASSSSRRGLAVTDTQYF
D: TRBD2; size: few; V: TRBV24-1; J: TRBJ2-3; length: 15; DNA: TGTGCCACCAGTGATTCCGCGGGGGGTACAGATACGCAGTATTTT; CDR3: CATSDSAGGTDTQYF
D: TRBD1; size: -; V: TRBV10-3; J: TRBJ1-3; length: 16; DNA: TGTGCCACGGAAGGACAGGGTTTGGATTCCGGAAACACCATATATTTT; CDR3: CATEGQGLDSGNTIYF
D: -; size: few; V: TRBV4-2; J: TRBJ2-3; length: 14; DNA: TGTGCCAGCAGTCCGAGAAGAGGCCCAGATACGCAGTATTTT; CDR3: CASSPRRGPDTQYF
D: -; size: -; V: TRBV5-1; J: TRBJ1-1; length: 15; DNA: TGCGCCAGCAGCTCACAGGGTTCGATGAACACTGAAGCTTTCTTT; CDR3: CASSSQGSMNTEAFF
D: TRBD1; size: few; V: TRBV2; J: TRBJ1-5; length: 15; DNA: TGTGCCAGCAGCCCCCGGGACAGAGGCCATCAGCCCCAGCATTTT; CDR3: CASSPRDRGHQPQHF
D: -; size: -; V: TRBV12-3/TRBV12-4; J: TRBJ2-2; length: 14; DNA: TGTGCCAGTGGGGGGTTTGGGGTCACCGGGGAGCTGTTTTTT; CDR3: CASGGFGVTGELFF
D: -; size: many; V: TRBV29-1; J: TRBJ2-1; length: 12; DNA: TGCAGCGTTGAAGATCTTGGCAATGAGCAGTTCTTC; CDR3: CSVEDLGNEQFF
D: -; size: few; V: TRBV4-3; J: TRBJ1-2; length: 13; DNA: TGCGCCAGCAGCCAAGATCCAATGGATGGCTACACCTTC; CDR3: CASSQDPMDGYTF
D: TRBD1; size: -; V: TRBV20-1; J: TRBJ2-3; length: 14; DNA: TGCAGTGCTCCCGGGACAGGGGGTCGAGATACGCAGTATTTT; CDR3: CSAPGTGGRDTQYF
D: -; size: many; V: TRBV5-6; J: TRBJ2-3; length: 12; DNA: TGTGCCAGCAGCTCCGTTTGGGATACGCAGTATTTT; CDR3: CASSSVWDTQYF
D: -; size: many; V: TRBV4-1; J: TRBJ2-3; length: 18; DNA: TGCGCCAGCAGCCAAGATGCTACAGTTTTACGGTATGCAGATACGCAGTATTTT; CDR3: CASSQDATVLRYADTQYF
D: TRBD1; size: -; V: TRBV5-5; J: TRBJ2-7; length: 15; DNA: TGTGCCAGCAGCTTTCGGGACAGGAATGCCTACGAGCAGTACTTC; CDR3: CASSFRDRNAYEQYF
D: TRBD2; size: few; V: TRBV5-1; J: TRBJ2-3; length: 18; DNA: TGCGCCAGCAGCTTGGCCGGTGGTAGCGGGGGGGCCACAGATACGCAGTATTTT; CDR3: CASSLAGGSGGATDTQYF
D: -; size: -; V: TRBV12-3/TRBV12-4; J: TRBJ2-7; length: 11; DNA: TGTGCCAGCAGTGATATCTACGAGCAGTACTTC; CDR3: CASSDIYEQYF
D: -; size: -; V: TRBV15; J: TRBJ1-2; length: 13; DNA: TGTGCCACCAGCAGAGCCCAGCCTGAAGGCTACACCTTC; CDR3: CATSRAQPEGYTF
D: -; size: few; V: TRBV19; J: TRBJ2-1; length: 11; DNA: TGTGCCAGTAGTTCAGGGTTTGAGCAGTTCTTC; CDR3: CASSSGFEQFF
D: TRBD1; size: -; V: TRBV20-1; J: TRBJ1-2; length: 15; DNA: TGCAGTGCTAGCCCTACCGGGACAGTTAACTATGGCTACACCTTC; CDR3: CSASPTGTVNYGYTF
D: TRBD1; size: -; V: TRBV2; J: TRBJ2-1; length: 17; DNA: TGTGCCAGCAGTGAGGGGGACAGGGCGCTAGGTTACAATGAGCAGTTCTTC; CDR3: CASSEGDRALGYNEQFF
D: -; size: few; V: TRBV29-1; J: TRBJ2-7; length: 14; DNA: TGCAGCGCTGCCCCACAGAAACACTCCTACGAGCAGTACTTC; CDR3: CSAAPQKHSYEQYF
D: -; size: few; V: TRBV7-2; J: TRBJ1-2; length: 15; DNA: TGTGCCAGCAGCTCACCGACGGGACGAGCGTATGGCTACACCTTC; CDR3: CASSSPTGRAYGYTF
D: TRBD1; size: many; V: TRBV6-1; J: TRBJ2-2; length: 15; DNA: TGTGCCAGCAGTCCCGGACAGGGCGACACCGGGGAGCTGTTTTTT; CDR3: CASSPGQGDTGELFF
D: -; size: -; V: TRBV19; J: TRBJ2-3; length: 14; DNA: -; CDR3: CASTSGGPTDTQYF
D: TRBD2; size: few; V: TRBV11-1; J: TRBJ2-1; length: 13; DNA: TGTGCCAGCAGCAACGGACTAGGTGATGAGCAGTTCTTC; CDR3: CASSNGLGDEQFF
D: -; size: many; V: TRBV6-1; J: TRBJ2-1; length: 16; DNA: TGTGCCAGCAGTGGAAACCGAAGGGGCTCCTACAATGAGCAGTTCTTC; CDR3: CASSGNRRGSYNEQFF
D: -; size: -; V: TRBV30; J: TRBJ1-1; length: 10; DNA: TGTGCCTGGAGCCATATTGAAGCTTTCTTT; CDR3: CAWSHIEAFF
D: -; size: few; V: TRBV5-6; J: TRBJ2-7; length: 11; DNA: TGTGCCAGCAGCTTAAGTCGCGAGCAGTACTTC; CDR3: CASSLSREQYF
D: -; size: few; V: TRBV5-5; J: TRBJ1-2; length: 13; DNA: TGTGCCAGCAGGATCACAGGGTTCTATGGCTACACCTTC; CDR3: CASRITGFYGYTF
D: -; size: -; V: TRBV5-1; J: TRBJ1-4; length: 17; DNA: TGCGCCAGCAGCTTGGATCGCGGGGGTAGGGCTAATGAAAAACTGTTTTTT; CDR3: CASSLDRGGRANEKLFF
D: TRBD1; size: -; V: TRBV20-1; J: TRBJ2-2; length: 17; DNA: TGCAGTGCTACCTTCCGGGACAGGGGGTGGAACACCGGGGAGCTGTTTTTT; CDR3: CSATFRDRGWNTGELFF
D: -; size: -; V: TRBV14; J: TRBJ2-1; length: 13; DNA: TGTGCCAGCAGCCAGGTGCCGGCCTCCGGGCAGTTCTTC; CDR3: CASSQVPASGQFF
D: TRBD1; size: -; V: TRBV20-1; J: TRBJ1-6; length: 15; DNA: TGCAGTGCTAGAGATCCGACAGGGAGTAATTCACCCCTCCACTTT; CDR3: CSARDPTGSNSPLHF
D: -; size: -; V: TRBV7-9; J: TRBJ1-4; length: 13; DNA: TGTGCCAGCAGTATAGGCCCAAATGAAAAACTGTTTTTT; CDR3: CASSIGPNEKLFF
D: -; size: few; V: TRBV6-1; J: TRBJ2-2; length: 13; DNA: TGTGCCAGCAGCCCCCTTTTGACCGGGGAGCTGTTTTTT; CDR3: CASSPLLTGELFF
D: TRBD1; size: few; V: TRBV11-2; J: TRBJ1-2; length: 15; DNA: TGTGCCAGCAGCTCCCGAGGGGGCTGGAGCTATGGCTACACCTTC; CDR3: CASSSRGGWSYGYTF
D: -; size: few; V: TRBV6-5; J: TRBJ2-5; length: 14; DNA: TGTGCCAGCAGTTCTTGGCGGGGTGGGGAGACCCAGTACTTC; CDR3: CASSSWRGGETQYF
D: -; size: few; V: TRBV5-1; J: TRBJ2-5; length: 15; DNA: TGCGCCAGCAGCTCAGAAGGGGACTTCCAAGAGACCCAGTACTTC; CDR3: CASSSEGDFQETQYF
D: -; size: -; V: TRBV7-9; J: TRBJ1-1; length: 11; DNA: TGTGCCAGCAGCTCCGCCACTGAAGCTTTCTTT; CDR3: CASSSATEAFF
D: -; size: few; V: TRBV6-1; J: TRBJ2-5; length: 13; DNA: TGTGCCAGCACACAACCCGGGGGAGAGACCCAGTACTTC; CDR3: CASTQPGGETQYF
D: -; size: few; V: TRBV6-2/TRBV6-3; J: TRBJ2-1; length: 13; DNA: TGTGCCAGCACCTCTGCAGGGTATAATGAGCAGTTCTTC; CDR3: CASTSAGYNEQFF
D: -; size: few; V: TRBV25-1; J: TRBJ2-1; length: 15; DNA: TGTGCCAGCAGTGACACAGGTCCCCCCTACAATGAGCAGTTCTTC; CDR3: CASSDTGPPYNEQFF
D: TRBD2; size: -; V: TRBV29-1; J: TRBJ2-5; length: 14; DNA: TGCAGCGTTGGGGGACTAGCGGGCCAAGAGACCCAGTACTTC; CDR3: CSVGGLAGQETQYF
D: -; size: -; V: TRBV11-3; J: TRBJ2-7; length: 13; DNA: TGTGCCAGCAGCTTCCAACTAACCTACGAGCAGTACTTC; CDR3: CASSFQLTYEQYF
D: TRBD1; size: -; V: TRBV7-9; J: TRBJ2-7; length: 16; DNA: TGTGCCAGCAGGGTTACCGGACAGGGAATAAATGGCGAGCAGTACTTC; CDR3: CASRVTGQGINGEQYF
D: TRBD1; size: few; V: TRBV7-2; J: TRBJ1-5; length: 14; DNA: TGTGCCAGCAGCTTTCGGGACAGCGGAGGGCCCCAGCATTTT; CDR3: CASSFRDSGGPQHF
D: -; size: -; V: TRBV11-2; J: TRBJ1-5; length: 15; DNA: TGTGCCAGCAGCTCAGAGGACAGAAACAATCAGCCCCAGCATTTT; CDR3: CASSSEDRNNQPQHF
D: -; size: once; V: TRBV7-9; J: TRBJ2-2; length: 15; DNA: TGTGCCAGCCGCCGTTCGGGACAGAACACCGGGGAGCTGTTTTTT; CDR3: CASRRSGQNTGELFF
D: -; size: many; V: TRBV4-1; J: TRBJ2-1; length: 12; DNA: TGCGCCAGCAGCCCCCCCTACAATGAGCAGTTCTTC; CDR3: CASSPPYNEQFF
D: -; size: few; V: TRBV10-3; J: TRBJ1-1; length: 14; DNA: TGTGCCATCAGTGAGTTTCAGGGGCATACTGAAGCTTTCTTT; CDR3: CAISEFQGHTEAFF